The T cell receptor (beta chain) under discussion was sequenced for a study of spatial heterogeneity in lung cancer (dated by TCRdb to about 2019). General notes on the study: Beta-chain transcripts were consistently detected in greater numbers than alpha-chain transcripts, which likely reflects a higher abundance of beta-chain transcripts. In the raw uncorrected reads, each unique combination of TCR and UMI appeared more than ten times on average. The study quantitatively compared TCR alpha and beta repertoires across multiple tumor regions, matched nontumor lung and blood in non-small cell lung cancer. The study linked features of the TCR repertoire to counts of nonsynonymous mutations, which were determined by whole-exome sequencing of tumor tissue. At surgery, both alpha and beta chains were TCR-sequenced in approximately 210 tumor regions, over 61 matched nontumor lung samples and 56 PBMC samples.

The library was built by means of 5' RACE. The sequencer listed for this sample is NextSeq 500. To allow correction of PCR and sequencing errors, the TCR library protocol tagged every TCR cDNA molecule with a unique molecular identifier. Concerning the study's data processing: Decombinator tools were used for TCR identification, UMI-based error correction and CDR3 extraction. Expanded TCRs were defined as those above a frequency of 2 per 1,000, corresponding to the top 1% of the tumor frequency distribution. Renyi diversity was computed with the R vegan package after each repertoire had been subsampled 100 times to 5,000 TCRs. CDR3 similarity networks were built from amino acid triplet string-kernel similarity, connecting CDR3s with pairwise similarity above 0.82. TCRdb trimmed the raw reads at Q25, called clones with MiXCR and kept productive beta chains. Each entry merges the rows of one CDR3 protein and shows their most common DNA and genes. What appears here as the V and J calls and clone size reflects TCRdb's work, not the paper's. In all, the sample holds about 38,000 distinct CDR3 sequences, and roughly 8% of those were seen once. The top ten clonotypes cover under 30% of the sample.

The label giving this sample's time point can be read as: sample taken at primary tumor resection. Donors were some 67 patients with early-stage, untreated non-small cell lung cancer from the lung TRACERx cohort. Whole RNA extracted from tumor and nontumor lung tissue, or from cryopreserved PBMC samples, was used for TCR sequencing without cell sorting. Only patients for whom sufficient RNA was available from at least two tumor regions were selected for TCR sequencing. What the study reported, not specific to this receptor: Ubiquitous expanded tumor TCRs showed up in blood more often at tumor resection than at routine follow-up. Confirming at a functional level the hypothesis that regional TCRs recognize regional mutations was considered to require additional single-cell paired TCR alpha and beta sequencing.

Inclusive of the bounding cysteine and phenylalanine, the CDR3 is 17 residues long. Here the CDR3 DNA is all that survives: 51 bases in frame from base 1. The germline V end is reduced by 6 bases and the J end by 1 base; junction bases left unmatched: 7. In its sample, this clonotype was seen many times. Its target antigen remains unknown. No per-base quality is available; no much larger clone lies one base away. The sample was PBMCs, taken at surgery. The TCR sequence derives from a male donor with early-stage non-small cell lung cancer. Recombination linked TRBV12-3 or TRBV12-4 to TRBJ2-2, with 11 middle bases fitting TRBD2. The CDR3 in this case is CASRATSGTWNTGELFF. The DNA is TGTGCCAGCAGAGCGACTAGCGGGACCTGGAACACCGGGGAGCTGTTTTTT.